These 3 T cell receptor beta chains were all obtained from the same sample, sequenced in a study of T cells in Graves' hyperthyroidism and ophthalmopathy. TCR beta CDR3 region amplification was performed from RNA transcripts. HTBI primers were employed in a first-round RT-PCR of the TCR CDR3. TCRdb re-called the multiplex PCR reads with MiXCR, one entry per CDR3 protein. The sample has some 600,000 distinct CDR3 sequences; 46% are singletons. What was sequenced was peripheral blood or thyroid tissue (not recorded which). The receptors were sampled from a woman between 18 and 29 years old with Graves' hyperthyroidism.

This clonotype was picked up a small number of times. CDR3: CATSDFRGANTGELFF. The DNA of the CDR3 is TGTGCCACCAGTGATTTTCGGGGGGCTAACACCGGGGAGCTGTTTTTT. V is TRBV24-1 and J is TRBJ2-2; D possibly corresponds to TRBD2 (7 bases). Trimming cost V 1 base and J 2 bases, with 10 bases left between them. CDR3 length: 16 amino acids. CDR1 and CDR2 (germline): KGHDR, SFDVKD.

The chain combines TRBV7-2 with TRBJ2-5; 11 bases match TRBD1. There are 16 residues in the CDR3. With V trimmed by 6 bases and J by 5 bases, 11 bases remained unmatched. The germline V gene encodes CDR1 SGHTA and CDR2 FQGNSA. Here the CDR3 reads CASRSGQGAGWETQYF. The CDR3 DNA sequence: TGTGCCAGCAGGTCAGGACAGGGGGCGGGATGGGAGACCCAGTACTTC.

This chain joins TRBV7-2 and TRBJ1-4; D remains ambiguous. Germline V lookup: CDR1 SGHTA, CDR2 FQGNSA. The V end was cut by 0 bases, the J end by 2 bases, with 4 bases between. The CDR3 consists of 14 residues. Written as DNA, the CDR3 is TGTGCCAGCAGCTTAGCTTGGACTAATGAAAAACTGTTTTTT. This sequence encodes CASSLAWTNEKLFF.